Included here is one T cell receptor beta chain sequence, with context. The data derive from a study of Ad26.COV2.S vaccination and SARS-CoV-2 variants. Overall study: Each vaccinee took Ad26.COV2.S intramuscularly, once or twice 56 days apart.

TCRdb keeps only in-frame clones here, not all; method: immunoSEQ multiplex PCR. Altogether 290,000 or so clones are present, about 89% being singletons, with the ten largest covering around 3.5%. The ends lost 3 bases at V and 0 bases at J; junction bases unmatched: 7. CDR1 and CDR2 from the germline V gene are LNHDA and SQIVND (reference sequence). CDR3 length: 16 residues. The treatment was: approximately 18 received Ad26.COV2.S at low or high dose, single or two shots; 5 received placebo; per-sample allocation not given. Specimens were obtained on day 63 following the first vaccine or placebo injection. It was an adult aged 18-55 years in Boston who was the donor.

This TCR was recovered from a person aged 18-60 years who received the Ad26.COV2.S COVID-19 vaccine or a placebo. The input for sequencing was peripheral blood, taken in a trial of Ad26.COV2.S vaccine versus placebo. The rearrangement joins TRBV19 to TRBJ2-5; 7 bases agree with TRBD2. CDR3 DNA sequence: TGTGCCAGTAGTATGGGGGGGTTGATGTACCAAGAGACCCAGTACTTC. Amino acid sequence: CASSMGGLMYQETQYF.